Below, 22 T cell receptor beta chains from the same sample are listed, as sequenced in a study of cytomegalovirus exposure and HLA in healthy donors. PCR was performed using 60 Vbeta and 13 Jbeta primers. The table came from immunoSEQ multiplex PCR; TCRdb's copy has only in-frame clones and leaves some out. The sample lists around 170,000 clones; over 70% were seen once. Sequenced input: PBMCs. The receptors were gathered from a woman aged 45-65 years in good health and CMV-seronegative.

The CDR3 bases are TGTGCCAGCAGCTTAGATGGGCACGAGCAGTACTTC. This codes for CASSLDGHEQYF. The V and J genes are TRBV11-3 and TRBJ2-5; D uncertain. The tail of the sequence fits TRBJ2-7 better, so the J call may be wrong. Germline V gives CDR1 SGHNT, CDR2 YENEEA. CDR3 length equals 12 residues.

This clone was counted only a few times. This rearrangement joins TRBV2 to TRBJ2-1, with a possible D match to TRBD2 (6 bases). Germline CDR1 is SNHLY and CDR2 is FYNNEI. The CDR3 is 16 residues long. V was clipped by 1 base and J by 3 bases, with 13 bases between them. Here the CDR3 reads CASSEERRALYNEQFF. The CDR3 nucleotides read TGTGCCAGCAGTGAAGAAAGGAGGGCCCTCTACAATGAGCAGTTCTTC.

V usage is TRBV2 and J usage is TRBJ2-2; 10 nucleotides align to TRBD2. Germline V gene sequence: CDR1 SNHLY, CDR2 FYNNEI. CDR3 length: 15 residues. V lost 3 bases, J lost 6 bases, and 4 bases stayed unmatched. The CDR3, as DNA: TGTGCCAGCAGTGAGGGACTAGCGTTACCCGGGGAGCTGTTTTTT. It is translated as CASSEGLALPGELFF.

The chain links TRBV7-9 to TRBJ2-5; TRBD2 matches 7 bases. V trimming: 3 bases; J trimming: 2 bases; junction bases outside the gene matches: 9. CDR1 is SEHNR, CDR2 FQNEAQ, per germline (reference sequence). The CDR3 is made up of 16 amino acids. The CDR3 DNA reads TGTGCCAGCAGCTTTTATAATGGGGGGGTTCAAGAGACCCAGTACTTC. It is translated as CASSFYNGGVQETQYF. Full variable domain (rest looked up from reference TRBV7-9 and TRBJ2-5): DTGVSQNPRHKITKRGQNVTFRCDPISEHNRLYWYRQTLGQGPEFLTYFQNEAQLEKSRLLSDRFSAERPKGSFSTLEIQRTEQGDSAMYLCASSFYNGGVQETQYFGPGTRLLVL.

V gene TRBV10-3 combines with J gene TRBJ2-2; 7 bases are shared with TRBD1. The CDR3 has 18 amino acids. CDR1 ENHRY and CDR2 SYGVKD come from the germline V gene. V gave up 4 bases and J gave up 8 bases; unmatched junction bases: 19. This CDR3 reads CAISARTGTALKAGELFF. In DNA, the CDR3 is TGTGCCATCAGTGCTAGAACAGGGACAGCCTTGAAGGCGGGGGAGCTGTTTTTT.

This clone came up once. CDR3 DNA: TGTGCCAGTAGGGGTTGGACTGGGACTAGCGGAGACAATGAGCAGTTCTTC. Translating it yields CASRGWTGTSGDNEQFF. The chain employs TRBV19 and TRBJ2-1, with 11 bases aligning to TRBD2. The CDR3 contains 17 residues. Germline lookup yields CDR1 LNHDA and CDR2 SQIVND (reference sequence). With V trimmed by 6 bases and J by 5 bases, 12 bases remained unmatched.

A single count supports this clone. This CDR3 is also generated by other DNA sequences in the sample. J is TRBJ2-3 and V is TRBV5-1; a weak D match, TRBD1 (6 bases). V lost 2 bases and J lost 0, with 7 bases in between. CDR3 length equals 14 residues. Per germline, CDR1 SGHRS and CDR2 YFSETQ. The CDR3 loop is CASSLTGSTDTQYF. CDR3 in DNA: TGCGCCAGCAGCTTAACAGGGAGCACAGATACGCAGTATTTT.

The rearrangement links TRBV15 to TRBJ2-1; TRBD2 is a possible D gene (5 bases). Between the trimmed V and J ends, which lost 1 base and 3 bases, there was a span of 13 bases. Germline CDR1 is LNHNV and CDR2 is YYDKDF (reference sequence). The CDR3 is 16 amino acids. CDR3 residues: CATSRGRLALYNEQFF. The CDR3 coding sequence is TGTGCCACCAGCAGAGGCCGGCTAGCTCTCTACAATGAGCAGTTCTTC.

CDR3: CASSDLAGGLNEQFF. The DNA of the CDR3 is TGTGCCAGCAGTGACCTAGCCGGGGGGCTTAATGAGCAGTTCTTC. The chain combines TRBV6-4 with TRBJ2-1, with a weak D call TRBD2 (7 bases). From germline, CDR1 is MRHNA and CDR2 SNTAGT. This CDR3 has 15 residues. Between the trimmed V and J ends, which lost 2 bases and 7 bases, there was a span of 15 bases.

For this clone: One junction end does not reproduce the germline sequence, and a read error may be involved. The V and J genes are TRBV27 and TRBJ2-7; TRBD2 aligns across 10 bases. This CDR3 has 14 residues. Germline-derived CDR1 and CDR2 are MNHEY and SMNVEV (reference sequence). This CDR3 reads CASSRLSGTSVLHF. Written as DNA, the CDR3 is TGTGCCAGCAGCCGCCTCTCCGGGACTAGCGTACTACACTTC.

This clone was found a few times. This sequence joins TRBV2 and TRBJ2-5; 9 bases match TRBD1. Germline assignment: CDR1 SNHLY and CDR2 FYNNEI. Trimming at V came to 5 bases and at J to 0 bases, leaving 7 bases not matched to a gene. This CDR3 spans 16 amino acids. The CDR3 region has the DNA TGTGCCAGCAGTTTTGGACAGGGGATACACCAAGAGACCCAGTACTTC. The encoded protein is CASSFGQGIHQETQYF.

The count of this clone is one. The chain is built from TRBV28 and TRBJ2-7; a weak D match, TRBD1 (5 bases). V gave up 7 bases and J gave up 2 bases, with 18 bases separating them. The germline gives CDR1 MDHEN, CDR2 SYDVKM. The CDR3 contains 15 residues. The CDR3 is CASTAQGELPYEQYF. The CDR3 DNA reads as TGTGCCAGCACTGCACAAGGGGAATTGCCCTACGAGCAGTACTTC.

The chain carries TRBV27 and TRBJ2-5; D uncertain. CDR1 and CDR2 from the germline V gene are MNHEY and SMNVEV (reference sequence). V lost 0 bases, J lost 4 bases, and 12 bases lay in between. The CDR3 contains 15 residues. The CDR3 DNA is TGTGCCAGCAGTTTATCGGCCGTCGCTAGAGAGACCCAGTACTTC. Protein: CASSLSAVARETQYF.

This clone was seen a few times. DNA for the CDR3: TGTGCCAGCAGCGCCGGCAGCGCATCCTACAATGAGCAGTTCTTC. It specifies CASSAGSASYNEQFF. The rearrangement joins TRBV7-9 to TRBJ2-1; D not resolved. Trimming took 5 bases from V and 1 from J, leaving 12 bases between them. CDR3 length: 15 residues. Per the germline V gene, CDR1 is SEHNR and CDR2 is FQNEAQ (reference sequence).

The J gene is TRBJ2-3, the V gene TRBV6-5, with TRBD1 identical over 7 bases. The CDR3 consists of 14 residues. Germline lookup yields CDR1 MNHEY and CDR2 SVGAGI. J lost 1 base, V lost 5 bases, and 3 bases had no gene match. The CDR3 sequence is CASSRQGGTDTQYF. For the CDR3, the DNA is TGTGCCAGCAGTAGACAGGGCGGCACAGATACGCAGTATTTT.

The chain has TRBV29-1 and TRBJ2-2, with TRBD2 matching over 7 bases. CDR1 is SQVTM, CDR2 ANQGSEA, per germline. There are 16 residues in the CDR3. V lost 7 bases and J lost 6; bases outside the gene matches: 17. CDR3 coding DNA: TGCAGCGCCGAGGCGGGGGTGGGCGGCGGGCCCGGGGAGCTGTTTTTT. Translation gives CSAEAGVGGGPGELFF.

This clone was counted a single time. The rearrangement uses TRBV7-6 and TRBJ2-7; the match to TRBD2 covers 13 bases. CDR1 SGHVS and CDR2 FNYEAQ come from the germline V gene. V was pared by 3 bases and J by 1 base, with 3 bases of the junction left unmatched. This CDR3 contains 16 residues. The CDR3 nucleotides are TGTGCCAGCAGCTTTGGACTAGCGGGGGAGTCCTACGAGCAGTACTTC. It yields the protein CASSFGLAGESYEQYF.

The chain couples TRBV7-9 to TRBJ2-5, with 9 bases that match TRBD2. Germline assignment: CDR1 SEHNR and CDR2 FQNEAQ (reference sequence). V lost 4 bases to trimming and J lost 2 bases; unmatched junction nucleotides: 2. This CDR3 is built from 14 residues. This CDR3 is CASSSSGAQETQYF. For the CDR3, the DNA is TGTGCCAGCAGCTCTAGCGGGGCACAAGAGACCCAGTACTTC.

The chain recombines TRBV7-8 with TRBJ2-2; 7 bases map to TRBD2. Germline loops: CDR1 SGHVS, CDR2 FQNEAQ. CDR3 length: 15 amino acids. V lost 1 base and J lost 5; bases outside the gene matches: 4. This CDR3 is CASSLGTRDTGELFF. DNA of the CDR3: TGTGCCAGCAGCTTAGGGACTAGGGATACCGGGGAGCTGTTTTTT.

V gene TRBV5-4 combines with J gene TRBJ2-3; D unresolved. V was shortened by 2 bases and J by 4 bases, with 5 bases between the two germline ends. This CDR3 spans 12 amino acids. Looked up from germline, CDR1 is SGHNT and CDR2 is YYREEE (reference sequence). The CDR3 loop is CASSFPSDTQYF. CDR3 in DNA: TGTGCCAGCAGCTTCCCGTCAGATACGCAGTATTTT. The full variable domain, rest sourced from reference TRBV5-4 and TRBJ2-3, is ETGVTQSPTHLIKTRGQQVTLRCSSQSGHNTVSWYQQALGQGPQFIFQYYREEENGRGNFPPRFSGLQFPNYSSELNVNALELDDSALYLCASSFPSDTQYFGPGTRLTVL.

The V gene is TRBV5-6, the J gene TRBJ2-7, with D possibly matching TRBD2 (5 bases). CDR3 length equals 15 residues. Looked up from germline, CDR1 is SGHDT and CDR2 is YYEEEE. The germline V and J ends were trimmed by 5 bases and 0 bases, with 15 bases remaining between them. The CDR3 reads CASSPRTGISYEQYF. The CDR3 nucleotides read TGTGCCAGCAGTCCGAGGACGGGGATCTCCTACGAGCAGTACTTC.

The chain uses TRBV11-2 and TRBJ2-6; possible D gene TRBD2, 5 bases. Germline V gene data show CDR1 as SGHAT and CDR2 as FQNNGV. Trimming left V 5 bases short and J 0 bases short, with 11 bases between. CDR3 length: 16 amino acids. The CDR3 nucleotides are TGTGCCAGCAGCCTGAGGGTTTCCTCTGGGGCCAACGTCCTGACTTTC. It yields the protein CASSLRVSSGANVLTF.